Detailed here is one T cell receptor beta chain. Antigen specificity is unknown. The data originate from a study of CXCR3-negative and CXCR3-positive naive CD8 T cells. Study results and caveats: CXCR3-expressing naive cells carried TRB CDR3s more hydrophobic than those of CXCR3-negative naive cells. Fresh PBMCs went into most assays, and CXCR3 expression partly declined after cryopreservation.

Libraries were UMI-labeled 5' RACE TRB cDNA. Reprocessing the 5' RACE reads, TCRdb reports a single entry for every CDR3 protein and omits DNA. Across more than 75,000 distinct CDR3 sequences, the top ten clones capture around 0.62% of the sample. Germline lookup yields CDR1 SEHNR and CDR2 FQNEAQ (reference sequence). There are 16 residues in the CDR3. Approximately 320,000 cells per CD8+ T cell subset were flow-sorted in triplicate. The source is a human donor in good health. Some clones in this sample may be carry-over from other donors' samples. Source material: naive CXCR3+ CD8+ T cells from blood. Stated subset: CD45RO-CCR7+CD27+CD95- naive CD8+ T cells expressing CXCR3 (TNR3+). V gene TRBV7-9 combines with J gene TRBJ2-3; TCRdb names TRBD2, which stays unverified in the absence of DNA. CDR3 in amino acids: CASRSVWREKADTQYF. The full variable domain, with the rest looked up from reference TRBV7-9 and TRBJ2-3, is DTGVSQNPRHKITKRGQNVTFRCDPISEHNRLYWYRQTLGQGPEFLTYFQNEAQLEKSRLLSDRFSAERPKGSFSTLEIQRTEQGDSAMYLCASRSVWREKADTQYFGPGTRLTVL.